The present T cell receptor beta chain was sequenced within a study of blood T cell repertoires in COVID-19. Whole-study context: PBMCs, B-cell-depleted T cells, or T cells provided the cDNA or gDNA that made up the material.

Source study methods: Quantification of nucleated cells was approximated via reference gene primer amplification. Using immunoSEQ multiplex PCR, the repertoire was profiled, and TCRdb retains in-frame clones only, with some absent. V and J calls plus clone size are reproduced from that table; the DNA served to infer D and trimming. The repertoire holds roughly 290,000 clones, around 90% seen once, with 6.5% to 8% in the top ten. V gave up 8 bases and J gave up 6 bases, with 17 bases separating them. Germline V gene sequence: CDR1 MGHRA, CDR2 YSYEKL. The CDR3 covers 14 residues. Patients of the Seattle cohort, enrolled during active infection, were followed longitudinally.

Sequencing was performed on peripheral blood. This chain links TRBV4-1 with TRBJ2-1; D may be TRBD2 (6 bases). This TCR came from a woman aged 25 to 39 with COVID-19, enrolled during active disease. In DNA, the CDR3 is TGCGCCAGCGTAGCGGACCCCCCCGTCAATGAGCAGTTCTTC. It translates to CASVADPPVNEQFF.